Presented here are 29 T cell receptor beta chains from one specimen sequenced in a study of blood T cell repertoires in COVID-19 (dated by TCRdb to the early 2020s). Libraries were made using the immunoSEQ multiplex PCR assay. What TCRdb holds here is the immuneACCESS table cut down to in-frame rearrangements. Part of the clones is not present; checked against another copy, under half of the missing clones reflect an unresolved V gene, and the others are unexplained. Counted in this sample were under 150,000 clones; about four fifths of them appeared once. 4.5% to 7% of the sample rests with the top ten. Sequencing was done on a sample of PBMCs or T cells enriched from blood (not recorded which). Source of these receptors: a man aged 40-55 years with acute COVID-19.

The chain carries TRBV19 and TRBJ2-1; 7 positions match TRBD1. The CDR3 consists of 15 residues. Germline V gene sequence: CDR1 LNHDA, CDR2 SQIVND (reference sequence). Trimming cost V 6 bases and J 0 bases; bases outside gene matches: 5. The CDR3 protein is CASRKGANSYNEQFF. CDR3 sequence (DNA): TGTGCCAGTAGGAAGGGGGCTAACTCCTACAATGAGCAGTTCTTC.

The rearrangement uses TRBV7-9 and TRBJ2-1, with 11 bases aligning to TRBD2. The germline V gene has CDR1 SEHNR and CDR2 FQNEAQ (reference sequence). This CDR3 contains 15 residues. V dropped 6 bases and J dropped 4; count of bases not matched to a gene: 5. The CDR3 sequence is CASRFSGRVYNEQFF. In DNA, the CDR3 is TGTGCCAGCAGATTTAGCGGGAGGGTATACAATGAGCAGTTCTTC. Filled out from reference TRBV7-9 and TRBJ2-1, the complete variable domain reads DTGVSQNPRHKITKRGQNVTFRCDPISEHNRLYWYRQTLGQGPEFLTYFQNEAQLEKSRLLSDRFSAERPKGSFSTLEIQRTEQGDSAMYLCASRFSGRVYNEQFFGPGTRLTVL.

V usage is TRBV7-9 and J usage is TRBJ1-2; no reliable D call. The germline V gene has CDR1 SEHNR and CDR2 FQNEAQ (reference sequence). The V and J ends lost 2 bases and 4 bases respectively, with 14 bases between them. CDR3 length: 15 amino acids. In DNA, the CDR3 is TGTGCCAGCAGCTTATCCACAGAGAGTGCCTATGGCTACACCTTC. Translation gives CASSLSTESAYGYTF.

V is TRBV11-2 and J is TRBJ2-1, with 8 positions matching TRBD2. Germline values: CDR1 SGHAT, CDR2 FQNNGV. The CDR3 sequence is 15 residues long. J was trimmed by 8 bases and V by 5 bases; bases with no gene match: 11. The CDR3 nucleotides read TGTGCCAGCAGCCAACGGGGGGGAAAAGGCGATGAGCAGTTCTTC. This sequence encodes CASSQRGGKGDEQFF.

The chain carries TRBV6-5 and TRBJ1-1; no clear D gene. With 4 bases removed from V and 7 bases from J, the gap between germline ends came to 10 bases. Germline CDR1 is MNHEY and CDR2 is SVGAGI. The CDR3 runs 12 residues. For the CDR3, the DNA is TGTGCCAGCAGTTCCCTGGCCTTTGAAGCTTTCTTT. Translation: CASSSLAFEAFF.

V is TRBV27 and J is TRBJ2-7, with TRBD1 matching over 12 bases. Trimming cost V 6 bases and J 3 bases; bases outside gene matches: 12. The germline gives CDR1 MNHEY, CDR2 SMNVEV (reference sequence). CDR3 length: 17 residues. The CDR3 DNA follows: TGTGCCAGCAGCCCCTTCTACCGGGACAGGGGGCACTACGAGCAGTACTTC. It yields the protein CASSPFYRDRGHYEQYF.

This clone was observed a handful of times. The chain combines TRBV10-2 with TRBJ2-2; 9 bases agree with TRBD1. The trim removed 6 bases at V and 5 bases at J, leaving 7 bases unmatched. CDR1 is WSHSY, CDR2 SAAADI, per germline. The CDR3 consists of 15 residues. This CDR3 is CASRTGQGLTGELFF. DNA for the CDR3: TGCGCCAGCAGGACGGGACAGGGTTTGACCGGGGAGCTGTTTTTT.

V gene TRBV27 combines with J gene TRBJ1-5; the D is unclear. Trimming removed 1 base from V and 7 bases from J, with 8 bases in between. The germline V gene has CDR1 MNHEY and CDR2 SMNVEV (reference sequence). The CDR3 extends over 13 amino acids. This CDR3 is CASSLYREQPQHF. The CDR3 coding sequence is TGTGCCAGCAGTTTATACCGGGAACAGCCCCAGCATTTT.

The rearrangement uses TRBV29-1 and TRBJ2-5, with D perhaps matching TRBD2 (6 bases). Germline V gene data show CDR1 as SQVTM and CDR2 as ANQGSEA. The V end was cut by 5 bases, the J end by 0 bases, with 10 bases between. There are 13 residues in the CDR3. The CDR3: CSVFGGNQETQYF. The CDR3 DNA reads as TGCAGCGTTTTTGGGGGGAACCAAGAGACCCAGTACTTC.

The chain uses TRBV13 and TRBJ1-2; possibly TRBD1 for D (6 bases). V shed 3 bases and J shed 7 bases, with 12 bases lying between them. Per germline, CDR1 PRHDT and CDR2 FYEKMQ (reference sequence). There are 13 residues in the CDR3. The DNA for the CDR3 is TGTGCCAGCAGCTTTTACAGGGATGGTGGCTACACCTTC. It is translated as CASSFYRDGGYTF.

This sequence joins TRBV10-3 and TRBJ1-2; D unresolved. Germline CDR1 ENHRY, CDR2 SYGVKD. The V end was cut by 4 bases, the J end by 4 bases, with 7 bases between. This CDR3 region has 12 residues. CDR3 in amino acids: CAISGEGYGYTF. CDR3 in DNA: TGTGCCATCAGTGGGGAGGGCTATGGCTACACCTTC.

The V gene is TRBV27, the J gene TRBJ1-4; a possible D gene is TRBD1 (5 bases). The CDR3 length is 13 residues. Germline assignment: CDR1 MNHEY and CDR2 SMNVEV (reference sequence). The ends were cut back, 5 bases at V and 2 bases at J, with 6 bases in the middle. CDR3 loop: CASSGATNEKLFF. DNA of the CDR3: TGTGCCAGCAGTGGGGCCACTAATGAAAAACTGTTTTTT.

This clone was recorded a few times. This chain connects TRBV2 to TRBJ1-2, with a weak D call TRBD1 (6 bases). CDR1 is SNHLY, CDR2 FYNNEI, per germline. This CDR3 comprises 16 residues. V was pared by 2 bases and J by 4 bases, with 17 bases between. CDR3 coding DNA: TGTGCCAGCAGTGAACCCCCCGGGACAATAACCTATGGCTACACCTTC. Translation gives CASSEPPGTITYGYTF.

The chain links TRBV4-3 to TRBJ2-3; D is possibly TRBD2 (6 bases). CDR1 is LGHNA, CDR2 YSLEER, per germline. Trimming left V 4 bases short and J 2 bases short, with 16 bases between. The CDR3 totals 16 residues. Here the CDR3 reads CASSPNGRTSTDTQYF. The CDR3 DNA follows: TGCGCCAGCAGCCCAAACGGGAGAACTTCCACAGATACGCAGTATTTT.

The V call is TRBV19, the J call TRBJ1-1; 8 nucleotides agree with TRBD1. This CDR3 is built from 15 residues. Losses at the gene ends were 2 bases for V and 7 bases for J; bases not matched to a gene: 9. The V gene's germline CDR1 is LNHDA and CDR2 SQIVND (reference sequence). The CDR3 DNA reads as TGTGCCAGTAGTATAAACCCGGACAGGGTAATTGAAGCTTTCTTT. It yields the protein CASSINPDRVIEAFF.

V and J are TRBV6-2 or TRBV6-3 and TRBJ2-1; 13 bases fit TRBD2. The length of the CDR3 is 16 residues. The junction had 10 bases not matched to a gene; V was cut back by 4 bases and J by 10 bases. Germline assignment: CDR1 MNHEY and CDR2 SVGEGT. The chain's CDR3 is CASSSRLAGGQQEQFF. The CDR3 nucleotides are TGTGCCAGCAGTTCCCGACTAGCGGGAGGTCAGCAGGAGCAGTTCTTC.

The chain uses TRBV6-1 and TRBJ1-6; 9 bases fit TRBD1. There are 15 residues in the CDR3. Trimming removed 2 bases from V and 8 bases from J; junction bases left unmatched: 4. Per germline, CDR1 MNHNS and CDR2 SASEGT. In DNA, the CDR3 is TGTGCCAGCAGTGAACCCGGGACAGGGCATTCACCCCTCCACTTT. Amino acid sequence: CASSEPGTGHSPLHF.

V gene TRBV2 combines with J gene TRBJ2-2; weak D call: TRBD2 (5 bases). The CDR3 has 13 residues. Germline values: CDR1 SNHLY, CDR2 FYNNEI. Trimming shortened V by 5 bases and J by 4 bases, and 8 bases separated the two germline ends. CDR3 nucleotide sequence: TGTGCCAGCAGTTTTAGCGCCACCGGGGAGCTGTTTTTT. It codes for CASSFSATGELFF.

The chain is built from TRBV5-1 and TRBJ1-4, with a weak D call TRBD1 (6 bases). Germline V gene data show CDR1 as SGHRS and CDR2 as YFSETQ. The CDR3 runs to 13 residues. Between the trimmed V and J ends, which lost 0 bases and 8 bases, there was a span of 8 bases. The CDR3 loop reads CASSLEGVEKLFF. The CDR3 DNA reads TGCGCCAGCAGCTTGGAGGGGGTAGAAAAACTGTTTTTT.

V and J are TRBV7-2 and TRBJ2-5, with no clear D. There are 12 residues in the CDR3. Trimming pared 6 bases from V and 1 base from J, leaving 6 bases between. Germline lookup yields CDR1 SGHTA and CDR2 FQGNSA. The CDR3 DNA is TGTGCCAGCAGTCGTCCCCAAGAGACCCAGTACTTC. Its protein product is CASSRPQETQYF.

This clone appeared a few times. The gene calls are TRBV9 and TRBJ1-1; D is possibly TRBD1 (5 bases). The CDR3 has 15 amino acids. Germline loops: CDR1 SGDLS, CDR2 YYNGEE. V was pared by 3 bases and J by 5 bases, with 17 bases between. The DNA of the CDR3 is TGTGCCAGCAGCGCTTCGGGGGGAATAAATACTGAAGCTTTCTTT. As protein: CASSASGGINTEAFF.

The V gene is TRBV9, the J gene TRBJ2-3; possible D gene TRBD2, 6 bases. With 0 bases removed from V and 3 bases from J, the gap between germline ends came to 14 bases. This CDR3 has 16 amino acids. The germline V gene has CDR1 SGDLS and CDR2 YYNGEE. CDR3 sequence reads: CASSVEPGEVTDTQYF. CDR3 coding DNA: TGTGCCAGCAGCGTAGAACCGGGAGAGGTTACAGATACGCAGTATTTT.

This clone was counted once. The J gene is TRBJ1-1, the V gene TRBV7-2, with D possibly being TRBD1 (5 bases). The CDR3 sequence is 13 residues long. Germline V lookup: CDR1 SGHTA, CDR2 FQGNSA. Trimming shortened V by 5 bases and J by 1 base, and 8 bases separated the two germline ends. The chain's CDR3 is CASSITGNTEAFF. In DNA, the CDR3 is TGTGCCAGCAGCATTACAGGGAACACTGAAGCTTTCTTT.

In nucleotides, the CDR3 is TGTGCCAGCAGTTACTCCCTAGCGGGAAGCTACAATGAGCAGTTCTTC. Its protein is CASSYSLAGSYNEQFF. The chain couples TRBV6-5 to TRBJ2-1; TRBD2 matches at 9 bases. The V gene's germline CDR1 is MNHEY and CDR2 SVGAGI. The J segment lost 3 bases and the V segment lost 0 bases, leaving 3 bases of the junction unmatched. The CDR3 spans 16 residues.

The gene calls are TRBV15 and TRBJ1-3, with TRBD1 identical over 8 bases. The CDR3 is 17 amino acids. After removal of 2 bases from V and 3 bases from J, the junction contained 9 bases not matched to a gene. CDR1 and CDR2 from the germline V gene are LNHNV and YYDKDF (reference sequence). The CDR3 loop is CATSRIQGAMGGNTIYF. The DNA for the CDR3 is TGTGCCACCAGCAGAATTCAGGGGGCGATGGGTGGAAACACCATATATTTT.

The chain couples TRBV19 to TRBJ2-1; D is possibly TRBD1 (6 bases). CDR3 length: 14 residues. V gave up 3 bases and J gave up 5 bases, with 11 bases separating them. Germline lookup yields CDR1 LNHDA and CDR2 SQIVND (reference sequence). CDR3: CASSMGATNNEQFF. The CDR3 nucleotides are TGTGCCAGTAGTATGGGGGCAACTAACAATGAGCAGTTCTTC.

The CDR3 DNA reads as TGTGCCAGCAGCCTCCTTGCGGGGTTCACAGATACGCAGTATTTT. Amino acids: CASSLLAGFTDTQYF. The rearrangement uses TRBV6-2 or TRBV6-3 and TRBJ2-3, with a possible D match to TRBD2 (6 bases). V was pared by 6 bases and J by 2 bases, with 15 bases between. The CDR3 length is 15 residues. Looked up from germline, CDR1 is MNHEY and CDR2 is SVGEGT.

The chain carries TRBV29-1 and TRBJ1-2; D remains ambiguous. Germline-derived CDR1 and CDR2 are SQVTM and ANQGSEA. CDR3 size: 15 residues. Trimming left V 2 bases short and J 8 bases short, with 21 bases between. The CDR3 region is CSVEFVQLSARGYTF. The CDR3 DNA sequence: TGCAGCGTTGAATTCGTGCAGCTCTCCGCGAGGGGCTACACCTTC.

This clone was counted between two and nine times. The gene calls are TRBV19 and TRBJ2-7, with 9 bases matching TRBD1. CDR3 length: 15 residues. In germline, CDR1 is LNHDA, CDR2 SQIVND (reference sequence). Trimming at V came to 2 bases and at J to 6 bases, leaving 8 bases not matched to a gene. This CDR3 is CASSIRIGQGSEQYF. The CDR3 DNA follows: TGTGCCAGTAGTATAAGGATAGGACAGGGGAGCGAGCAGTACTTC.